This T cell receptor (beta chain) was identified during a study of PD-L1 blockade in urothelial cancer (dated by TCRdb to the late 2010s). Background on the whole study: Therapy was started around 2014 for all patients, and atezolizumab 1,200 mg was administered intravenously every 3 weeks. In the same patients, pretreatment tumors underwent whole exome sequencing and RNA sequencing in addition to TCR sequencing. Blood samples were analyzed 3 weeks after the start of treatment (second dose) and 6 weeks after the start of treatment. Twenty-nine patients had pretreatment blood TCR-seq, some 24 had at least one posttreatment blood collection, and some 24 had tumor TCR-seq. TCR sequencing covered pretreatment tumor samples and matched, serially collected peripheral blood taken before and after atezolizumab treatment. Durable clinical benefit was defined as progression-free survival longer than 6 months, and TCR features were also tested against progression-free and overall survival. Several patients achieved durable clinical benefit and 20 did not. Blood samples gave a median of approximately 150,000 T cells and tens of thousands of unique TCRs, with a median clonality of around 0.08. Patients had an ECOG performance status of 0 or 1 and had received between 0 and 3 prior chemotherapy regimens. About 85% of the roughly 30 patients were males with bladder-origin urothelial cancer, and about 65% of the roughly 30 reported a prior smoking history. An exploratory multi-omic analysis was conducted of the somatic, immune and clinical correlates of response to PD-L1 blockade with atezolizumab in urothelial cancer. General conclusions and limits of the study: A pretreatment peripheral blood TCR clonality below the median was linked to improved progression-free and overall survival. At 3 weeks after the start of treatment, tumor-associated TCR clones in peripheral blood had expanded more in patients with durable benefit (n ≈ 24, p = 0.022). Because of the small sample size (n = 29) and the many exploratory analyses performed, the results are intended to be regarded as hypothesis-generating.

A word on this clone: Its binding antigen is unknown. Base qualities are not provided; no much larger clone lies one nucleotide away.

Synthetic TCR analog templates were spiked into each PCR to estimate absolute template abundance from read counts. The immunoSEQ assay was used to amplify TCRbeta CDR3 regions from genomic DNA with bias-controlled V and J gene primers. Rearranged TCRbeta segments were sequenced at approximately 20X coverage. The source study handled its data this way. Sequencing errors were corrected by clustering, and CDR3s were annotated against IMGT so that V, D and J genes could be assigned. Out-of-frame and stop-codon sequences were excluded, and only productive TCRbeta rearrangements were used in downstream analyses. Clonality was computed as one minus Shannon entropy normalized by the log of the number of unique productive sequences. Fisher's exact test with Benjamini-Hochberg correction, using a cutoff of adjusted p below 0.01, was how clones that differed between time points or between blood and tumor were identified. Drawn from immuneACCESS, this table holds only the in-frame rearrangements with V and J called that TCRdb kept. Clones are partly lost; checked studies trace under half to an unresolved V gene and leave the rest unexplained. The V and J calls and the clone size are those of that table, but D and trimming were determined from the DNA. The sample records tens of thousands of clones, roughly nine tenths of which are singletons. The ten biggest clones cover roughly 14% of the sample.

The germline V gene encodes CDR1 SEHNR and CDR2 FQNEAQ (reference sequence). V and J are trimmed by 5 bases and 1 base, and the gene matches miss 5 bases of the junction. Inclusive of the bounding cysteine and phenylalanine, the CDR3 is 14 residues long. Only CDR3 DNA remains: 42 bases, in frame from the first base. The time point label of this sample denotes: pretreatment peripheral blood. A cohort of about 30 patients with locally advanced or metastatic urothelial carcinoma, treated at Memorial Sloan Kettering on a trial protocol, was included. Peripheral blood mononuclear cells were collected pretreatment and during treatment, with between 1 and 8 total time points per patient. The Qiagen DNeasy Blood extraction kit was used to purify genomic DNA from total PBMCs and tumor samples. PBMCs were collected pretreatment and during treatment and were isolated and stored as previously described.

The chain couples TRBV7-9 to TRBJ2-7; 7 central bases correspond to TRBD1. The clonotype was recovered from a woman aged 55-75 years with urothelial cancer. Sequenced material: PBMCs, taken around atezolizumab (anti-PD-L1) treatment. The CDR3 region: CASSKPGGSYEQYF. The bases are TGTGCCAGCAGCAAGCCAGGGGGTTCCTACGAGCAGTACTTC.